Following are 24 T cell receptor beta chains from one sample sequenced in a study of tissue T cells after allogeneic stem cell transplantation. Profiling relied on immunoSEQ multiplex PCR, and the TCRdb table lists in-frame clones only, not all of them. The sample yields about 50,000 clones, about 73% seen once. Source material: sorted cells pooled from one or two spleens. Every receptor here comes from a pool of C57BL/6 mice in good health.

About this clone: Genes here carry mouse names. With the read ending 1 residue before the CDR3 end, the germline J gene is used to fill in that end. The chain joins TRBV5 to TRBJ1-1; D is ambiguous. V was shortened by 0 bases and J by 0 bases, with 8 bases between the two germline ends. The CDR3 covers 15 residues. CDR1 and CDR2 from the germline V gene are LGHNA and YNLKQL (reference sequence). CDR3 sequence: CASSQDWQSNTEVFF. The sequenced CDR3 bases are TGTGCCAGCAGCCAAGATTGGCAATCAAACACAGAAGTCTTC.

A remark on this clone: These gene names are mouse names. The sequence runs out 1 residue before the end of the CDR3; the remainder is reconstructed from the germline J gene. V usage is TRBV19 and J usage is TRBJ2-7; D tentatively fits TRBD1 or TRBD2 (6 bases each). The CDR3 is 14 amino acids. The V end lost 1 base, the J end lost 0 bases, and 8 bases lay between the germline ends. Germline V lookup: CDR1 FNHDT, CDR2 SITEND (reference sequence). Incomplete CDR3 DNA: TGTGCCAGCAGTATAAGGGGGGACTCCTATGAACAGTAC. Residues: CASSIRGDSYEQY. The whole CDR3 reads CASSIRGDSYEQYF.

On this clone: Mouse gene names apply. The CDR3 extends 1 residue past the end of the read, so its final part is completed from the germline J gene. The chain uses TRBV12-1 and TRBJ1-4; tentatively, D is TRBD1 (5 bases). V was cut by 4 bases and J by 0 bases, with 8 bases left in between. CDR3 length: 14 amino acids. Per germline, CDR1 SGHSN and CDR2 HYEKVE. The CDR3 sequence: CASSRQISNERLFF. The covered CDR3 bases are TGTGCCAGCTCCCGACAGATTTCCAACGAAAGATTATTT.

About this clone itself: The gene symbols are mouse symbols. CDR3: CASSGQFNQDTQYF. Partial CDR3 DNA: TGTGCCAGCAGCGGACAGTTTAACCAAGACACCCAGTAC. The chain recombines TRBV26 with TRBJ2-5; tentative D call: TRBD1 (6 bases). The read gets to within 1 residue of the CDR3 end, and the germline J gene fills in the rest. Germline CDR1 is KGHPV and CDR2 is FQNQEV (reference sequence). CDR3 length: 14 residues. Trimming removed 6 bases from V and 0 bases from J, with 10 bases in between.

This clone was seen a few times. Gene names and germline refer to mouse. Read data end 1 residue before the CDR3 end; the end is taken from the germline J gene. The chain combines TRBV1 with TRBJ1-5; TRBD1 aligns across 9 bases. CDR3 length: 16 amino acids. Germline assignment: CDR1 NSQYPW and CDR2 LRSPGD (reference sequence). J was trimmed by 6 bases and V by 3 bases; bases with no gene match: 9. CDR3 bases read: TGCACCTGCAGTGCGCCCGGGACAGGGAGGGGCCAGGCTCCGCTT. Translated, it gives CTCSAPGTGRGQAPL. In full, the CDR3 is CTCSAPGTGRGQAPLF.

About this clone: The gene symbols are mouse symbols. The read terminates 1 residue ahead of where the CDR3 ends, so the germline J gene completes it. The chain couples TRBV12-2 to TRBJ2-1; D remains unclear. The germline gives CDR1 SGHLS, CDR2 HYDKME. CDR3 length: 11 residues. Deletions cut 3 bases from V and 5 bases from J, with 4 bases between. The CDR3 protein is CASSLDAEQFF. The sequenced part of the CDR3 DNA is TGTGCCAGCTCTTTAGATGCTGAGCAGTTC.

This clone was counted once. Gene names and germline refer to mouse. The read ends 1 residue early relative to the CDR3; the germline J gene fills the gap. The V call is TRBV14, the J call TRBJ2-4; D is ambiguous. This CDR3 comprises 13 residues. The germline V gene encodes CDR1 SGHDT and CDR2 FRDEAV. V lost 5 bases, J lost 0 bases, and 7 bases lay in between. The CDR3 bases that were read are TGTGCCAGCAGATCAATTAGTCAAAACACCTTGTAC. This codes for CASRSISQNTLY. The entire CDR3 protein reads CASRSISQNTLYF.

As to this clone: Mouse gene names and germline throughout. The read gets to within 1 residue of the CDR3 end, and the germline J gene fills in the rest. The chain combines TRBV31 with TRBJ2-3, with D uncertain. V was shortened by 2 bases and J by 0 bases, with 9 bases between the two germline ends. Germline assignment: CDR1 GKSSPN and CDR2 SITVG. There are 14 residues in the CDR3. The CDR3 region is CAWSVISSAETLYF. The part of the CDR3 DNA that was read is TGTGCCTGGAGTGTCATATCTAGTGCAGAAACGCTGTAT. Combining the CDR3 with reference TRBV31 and TRBJ2-3 gives the whole variable domain AQTIHQWPVAEIKAVGSPLSLGCTIKGKSSPNLYWYWQATGGTLQQLFYSITVGQVESVVQLNLSASRPKDDQFILSTEKLLLSHSGFYLCAWSVISSAETLYFGSGTRLTVL.

To note about this clone: Genes here carry mouse names. The DNA ends 1 residue before the CDR3 does, and the rest of the CDR3 is filled in from the germline J gene. The chain joins TRBV5 to TRBJ1-6; no clear D gene. TRBJ1-6 is treated as an ORF (open reading frame) with a function not yet certain. CDR3 length equals 16 residues. CDR1 and CDR2 from the germline V gene are LGHNA and YNLKQL (reference sequence). With 0 bases removed from V and 0 bases from J, the gap between germline ends came to 6 bases. The sequenced CDR3 bases are TGTGCCAGCAGCCAAGATTCCATTTCCTATAATTCGCCCCTCTAC. This translates into CASSQDSISYNSPLY. From start to end, the CDR3 is CASSQDSISYNSPLYF.

As regards this clone: Gene and germline names: mouse. The missing CDR3 end, 1 residue past where the read stops, is filled in from the germline J gene. The genes are TRBV5 and TRBJ2-3; the match to TRBD1 covers 7 bases. The germline V gene encodes CDR1 LGHNA and CDR2 YNLKQL (reference sequence). V shed 3 bases and J 4 bases; nucleotides not matched to a gene: 1. This CDR3 is 13 amino acids long. The CDR3 spells CASSQTGTETLYF. CDR3 DNA (partial): TGTGCCAGCAGCCAGACAGGGACAGAAACGCTGTAT.

As to this clone: Genes here carry mouse names. The CDR3 extends 1 residue past the end of the read, so its final part is completed from the germline J gene. Within the sample, other DNA sequences also encode this same CDR3. The chain combines TRBV12-1 with TRBJ2-7; a weak D match, TRBD1 (6 bases). V was clipped by 2 bases and J by 4 bases, with 8 bases between them. The CDR3 loop spans 12 amino acids. Germline V lookup: CDR1 SGHSN, CDR2 HYEKVE. CDR3 DNA (partial): TGTGCCAGCTCTCCCACAGGGTATGAACAGTAC. This gives the protein CASSPTGYEQY. The entire CDR3 protein is CASSPTGYEQYF.

Comment on this clone: Mouse gene names and germline throughout. The CDR3 end lies 1 residue beyond the end of the read and is filled in from the germline J gene. This sequence joins TRBV19 and TRBJ2-5, with D uncertain. The V end lost 4 bases, the J end lost 0 bases, and 6 bases lay between the germline ends. The CDR3 extends over 13 amino acids. Germline lookup yields CDR1 FNHDT and CDR2 SITEND (reference sequence). CDR3 DNA, as far as it was read: TGTGCCAGCAGTTTCCAAAACCAAGACACCCAGTAC. This sequence encodes CASSFQNQDTQY. The complete CDR3 protein is CASSFQNQDTQYF. The full variable domain, completed using reference TRBV19 and TRBJ2-5, is GGIITQTPKFLIGQEGQKLTLKCQQNFNHDTMYWYRQDSGKGLRLIYYSITENDLQKGDLSEGYDASREKKSSFSLTVTSAQKNEMAVFLCASSFQNQDTQYFGPGTRLLVL.

This clone was detected a few times. Each gene name is a mouse one. The CDR3 is cut off 1 residue early in the read; its end comes from the germline J gene. This chain links TRBV26 with TRBJ2-3, with 7 nucleotides matching TRBD1. Germline trimming cut 4 bases from V and 7 bases from J; bases unmatched to any gene: 5. There are 13 residues in the CDR3. Germline V lookup: CDR1 KGHPV, CDR2 FQNQEV (reference sequence). The covered CDR3 bases are TGTGCCAGCAGTCCGGGACAGCAGAAAACGCTGTAT. It codes for CASSPGQQKTLY. The CDR3 in its entirety is CASSPGQQKTLYF.

About this clone itself: Mouse names are used for the genes. The sequenced fragment ends 1 residue before the CDR3 boundary, so the rest is inferred from the germline J gene. The chain links TRBV1 to TRBJ1-6; no clear D. TRBJ1-6 is an ORF, and what it does is uncertain. The length of the CDR3 is 12 residues. Germline V gives CDR1 NSQYPW, CDR2 LRSPGD (reference sequence). Trimming removed 5 bases at V and 5 bases at J, with 4 bases between. This CDR3 is CTCSQDNSPLYF. CDR3 DNA (partial): TGCACCTGCAGTCAAGATAATTCGCCCCTCTAC.

This clone has just one count. Mouse germline and gene names are used. The read is 1 residue too short to cover the CDR3 end, so that end is filled in from the germline J gene. The V call is TRBV26, the J call TRBJ1-1; D is ambiguous. V shed 2 bases and J shed 3 bases, with 10 bases lying between them. Germline CDR1 reads KGHPV; CDR2 reads FQNQEV (reference sequence). The CDR3 sequence is 14 residues long. The part of the CDR3 DNA that was read is TGTGCCAGCAGTCTGGAGGGAGGGTACACAGAAGTCTTC. It is translated as CASSLEGGYTEVF. The entire CDR3 reads CASSLEGGYTEVFF.

Note on this clone: Genes and germline come from the mouse. CDR3 DNA (partial): TGTGCCAGCAGTCTGTTGACAAGCAGTCAAAACACCTTGTAC. It specifies CASSLLTSSQNTLY. From start to end, the CDR3 is CASSLLTSSQNTLYF. The chain employs TRBV26 and TRBJ2-4; unclear D gene. The CDR3 end falls 1 residue outside the read, so it is completed with the germline J gene. This CDR3 contains 15 residues. V was trimmed by 1 base and J by 0 bases, leaving 8 bases between them. CDR1 KGHPV and CDR2 FQNQEV come from the germline V gene (reference sequence).

This clone has only one observation. Gene labels here are mouse ones. The read terminates 1 residue ahead of where the CDR3 ends, so the germline J gene completes it. This chain links TRBV26 with TRBJ2-3; the D gene is possibly TRBD1 (6 bases). The CDR3 runs 15 residues. Germline values: CDR1 KGHPV, CDR2 FQNQEV (reference sequence). Trimming stripped 2 bases from V and 1 base from J, with 10 bases between. The CDR3 DNA, read in part, is TGTGCCAGCAGTCTGCGCAGGGGTGGTGCAGAAACGCTGTAT. Translating gives CASSLRRGGAETLY. The full CDR3 is CASSLRRGGAETLYF.

With respect to this clone: All gene names here are mouse names. The read ends 1 residue before the CDR3 terminus; that terminus is restored from the germline J gene. The rearrangement links TRBV1 to TRBJ2-7; 8 bases fit TRBD2. The CDR3 has 16 amino acids. Trimming took 0 bases from V and 7 from J; bases not matched to a gene: 11. Germline CDR1 is NSQYPW and CDR2 is LRSPGD (reference sequence). This CDR3 is CTCSADRRGGAEEQYF. Incomplete CDR3 DNA: TGCACCTGCAGTGCAGATCGGAGGGGGGGCGCGGAAGAACAGTAC.

A remark on this clone: Mouse names are used for the genes. Read sequence stops 1 residue before the CDR3 end, and the germline J gene provides the missing end. The V gene is TRBV20, the J gene TRBJ2-7; 10 nucleotides line up with TRBD2. In germline, CDR1 is GFQATS, CDR2 STVNSAI. Trimming took 6 bases from V and 3 from J; bases not matched to a gene: 5. CDR3 length: 13 residues. CDR3 residues: CGAKWTGGYEQYF. The sequenced part of the CDR3 DNA is TGTGGTGCCAAATGGACTGGGGGCTATGAACAGTAC.

In the case of this clone: Gene and germline names: mouse. The read ends 1 residue shy of where the CDR3 ends; the end is completed using the germline J gene. The chain recombines TRBV13-2 with TRBJ1-2; D is perhaps TRBD1 (6 bases). The V end was cut by 7 bases, the J end by 2 bases, with 15 bases between. The CDR3 is made up of 14 amino acids. Germline V CDR1 and CDR2: NNHNN, SYGAGS (reference sequence). CDR3 sequence reads: CASPTGIHNSDYTF. The part of the CDR3 DNA that was read is TGTGCCAGCCCTACAGGGATTCACAACTCCGACTACACC.

About this clone: Genes and germline are mouse. The read ends 1 residue early relative to the CDR3; the germline J gene fills the gap. The V and J genes are TRBV1 and TRBJ1-4; tentatively, D is TRBD1 (5 bases). Looked up from germline, CDR1 is NSQYPW and CDR2 is LRSPGD (reference sequence). V lost 7 bases, J lost 2 bases, and 8 bases lay in between. This CDR3 comprises 13 residues. The CDR3 bases that were read are TGCACCTGCAACCAGGGATCCAACGAAAGATTATTT. Translating it yields CTCNQGSNERLF. The entire CDR3 reads CTCNQGSNERLFF.

Worth noting for this clone: Gene names denote mouse genes. The read is 1 residue too short to cover the CDR3 end, so that end is filled in from the germline J gene. The V call is TRBV12-2, the J call TRBJ2-4, with TRBD2 identical over 10 bases. This CDR3 is built from 15 residues. The germline CDR1 and CDR2 sequences are SGHLS and HYDKME. V shed 0 bases and J 1 base; nucleotides not matched to a gene: 0. The CDR3 DNA, read in part, is TGTGCCAGCTCTCTCGGGACTGGGGGTCAAAACACCTTGTAC. Its protein is CASSLGTGGQNTLY. The whole CDR3 protein reads CASSLGTGGQNTLYF.

As concerns this clone: The gene names here belong to mouse. The read terminates 1 residue ahead of where the CDR3 ends, so the germline J gene completes it. The V call is TRBV12-2, the J call TRBJ2-4; no firm D call. The V end lost 1 base, the J end lost 4 bases, and 8 bases lay between the germline ends. In germline, CDR1 is SGHLS, CDR2 HYDKME. There are 13 residues in the CDR3. CDR3 in amino acids: CASSLGSKNTLYF. The CDR3 bases that were read are TGTGCCAGCTCTCTGGGGAGTAAAAACACCTTGTAC.

A few counts support this clone. Any gene name here is a mouse gene name. The read falls 1 residue short of the CDR3 end, and the missing part is taken from the germline J gene. The chain has TRBV19 and TRBJ2-1; 7 nucleotides agree with TRBD2. After removal of 7 bases from V and 2 bases from J, the junction contained 3 bases not matched to a gene. In germline, CDR1 is FNHDT, CDR2 SITEND (reference sequence). This CDR3 contains 13 residues. The part of the CDR3 DNA that was read is TGTGCCAGCCACACTGGGGACTATGCTGAGCAGTTC. Encoded protein: CASHTGDYAEQF. The whole CDR3 protein is CASHTGDYAEQFF.